The source of this TCR beta chain is a study of monozygotic twins with inflammatory bowel disease. General study findings and limits: Discordant twins showed the same repertoire similarity as concordant twins, possibly from limited power.

CDR1 and CDR2 from the germline V gene are MNHEY and SMNVEV (reference sequence). The CDR3 extends over 14 amino acids. Notes on this clonotype: Its cognate antigen is unknown.

cDNA synthesis was performed in eight separate reactions for each sample. Two nested PCRs, around 16 and 10 cycles, amplified TCRalpha and TCRbeta cDNA. Reanalyzing the 5' RACE reads, TCRdb keeps one entry per CDR3 protein, without DNA. This sample's table has more than 300,000 distinct CDR3 sequences. Specimen: blood. This chain connects TRBV27 to TRBJ1-2; the D call from TCRdb, TRBD1, cannot be confirmed without DNA. The TCR was taken from a human donor with ulcerative colitis or Crohn's disease, or a healthy co-twin of an affected twin (not recorded which). This chain's CDR3 is CASSLSPWGDGYTF.